This TCR beta chain was captured by sequencing in a study of T cell responses to AZD1222 COVID-19 vaccine. Using immunoSEQ multiplex PCR, the repertoire was profiled, and TCRdb retains in-frame clones only, with some absent. Of 85,000 to 130,000 clones in the sample, over 90% were seen once. About this clone itself: What it binds is not known.

Overall study findings and caveats: CD4 TCRs linked to vaccination spanned spike, dominating at 160-218 and 743-854. Among spike-specific TCRs, nearly half reportedly target unmutated variant regions.

The specimen comprised peripheral blood, sampled on day 0 of AZD1222 vaccination. The sequence was collected from an adult in good health.

The CDR3 coding sequence is TGTGCCAGCAGCGAACTAGCGGGAGGACTCACCGGGGAGCTGTTTTTT. Protein product: CASSELAGGLTGELFF. The V and J genes are TRBV5-4 and TRBJ2-2; 12 bases agree with TRBD2. J lost 4 bases, V lost 4 bases, and 5 bases had no gene match. The CDR3 runs 16 residues. Per the germline V gene, CDR1 is SGHNT and CDR2 is YYREEE (reference sequence).